This T cell receptor (beta chain) was identified in a study of T-cell memory formation after mild COVID-19. Broader study findings: The authors left the SARS-CoV-2 specificity of second-wave clones peaking on day 37 unconfirmed. The finding that pre-infection memory included some responding clones suggested that cross-reactive memory joined. CD4+ contracting clones were found mainly in CM and EM, and CD8+ ones in EMRA.

The CDR3 has 11 amino acids. Trimming took 5 bases from V and 12 from J; bases not matched to a gene: 5. In this sample, this clonotype turned up many times. The antigen remains unidentified. Each CDR3 protein gets one entry after TCRdb re-called the 5' RACE reads with MiXCR. The sample consists of around 300,000 distinct CDR3 sequences, roughly 8% of them appearing once. Sequencing input: PBMCs or a T cell subset sorted from them (not recorded which). The V call is TRBV12-3 or TRBV12-4, the J call TRBJ1-2, with 8 nucleotides matching TRBD1. The TCR comes from a man aged 18 to 30 who had mild COVID-19 (a few samples of this study predate the infection). Cell type and time point are not known. The CDR3 loop is CASSRGQGHTF. The CDR3 nucleotides read TGTGCCAGCAGTCGCGGACAGGGCCACACCTTC.